A selection of T cell receptor beta chains follows, all from one sample in a study of OX40 agonist ivuxolimab in advanced cancers. Clones were read by immunoSEQ multiplex PCR, and TCRdb kept only the in-frame ones, dropping some. In the table there are under 100,000 clones, more than 80% of which are singletons. The source material was CD4+ or CD8+ T cells sorted from blood, sampled in a trial of the OX40 agonist ivuxolimab. The receptors were sampled from an adult with an advanced solid tumor such as melanoma, head and neck, liver or kidney cancer. CDR3s include the opening cysteine and the closing phenylalanine or tryptophan. The D gene is left open where the match is weak. Size is stated for part of the rows, as once, few or many counts, or as a class when the clone is expanded.

CDR3 length	clone size	D gene	V gene	J gene	CDR3 protein	CDR3 DNA
14	.	TRBD1	TRBV6-1	TRBJ2-2	CASRDRANTGELFF	TGTGCCAGCAGAGACAGGGCGAACACCGGGGAGCTGTTTTTT
14	.	.	TRBV18	TRBJ2-5	CASSPPTPQETQYF	TGTGCCAGCTCACCCCCAACCCCTCAAGAGACCCAGTACTTC
13	few	TRBD2	TRBV14	TRBJ2-1	CASLGLAGGEQFF	TGTGCCAGCCTAGGACTAGCGGGGGGTGAGCAGTTCTTC
14	.	.	TRBV29-1	TRBJ2-3	CSVERGLSTDTQYF	TGCAGCGTTGAAAGAGGGCTATCCACAGATACGCAGTATTTT
14	.	TRBD1	TRBV11-2	TRBJ1-3	CASSRQGAMSTIYF	TGTGCCAGCAGCCGTCAGGGGGCAATGTCCACCATATATTTT
13	.	.	TRBV5-4	TRBJ1-2	CASSLSGNYGYTF	TGTGCCAGCAGCTTATCGGGGAACTATGGCTACACCTTC
16	.	.	TRBV19	TRBJ1-5	CASSIAGARTNQPQHF	TGTGCCAGTAGTATAGCAGGGGCCAGGACCAATCAGCCCCAGCATTTT
13	.	TRBD1	TRBV6-1	TRBJ1-1	CASSDTGDTEAFF	TGTGCCAGCAGCGACACAGGGGACACTGAAGCTTTCTTT
17	.	TRBD1	TRBV18	TRBJ1-5	CASSYLQGSYSNQPQHF	TGTGCCAGCTCATATCTACAGGGGTCGTATAGCAATCAGCCCCAGCATTTT
16	.	.	TRBV6-1	TRBJ1-2	CASSEFGDWSSGGYTF	TGTGCCAGCAGTGAATTTGGGGATTGGAGCTCGGGTGGCTACACCTTC
13	.	.	TRBV2	TRBJ1-2	CASSDYRDYGYTF	TGTGCCAGCAGTGACTACAGGGACTATGGCTACACCTTC
16	.	TRBD1	TRBV18	TRBJ2-2	CASSLQGGTDTGELFF	TGTGCCAGCTCACTACAGGGGGGAACGGACACCGGGGAGCTGTTTTTT
12	.	.	TRBV9	TRBJ2-1	CASSATTDEQFF	TGTGCCAGCAGCGCGACGACCGATGAGCAGTTCTTC
17	.	.	TRBV15	TRBJ1-4	CATSRAPRRGLIEKLFF	TGTGCCACCAGCAGAGCCCCCCGGCGGGGCTTGATTGAAAAACTGTTTTTT
13	.	TRBD1	TRBV30	TRBJ1-6	CAWTRDRGSPLHF	TGTGCCTGGACTAGAGACAGGGGATCACCCCTCCACTTT
13	.	.	TRBV5-4	TRBJ1-2	CASSGTGGESYTF	TGTGCCAGCAGCGGGACGGGGGGGGAAAGCTACACCTTC
16	.	.	TRBV4-1	TRBJ2-3	CASSPTSRASTDTQYF	TGCGCCAGCAGCCCAACCTCCCGAGCTAGCACAGATACGCAGTATTTT
11	.	.	TRBV19	TRBJ1-2	CASTPGWGYTF	TGTGCCAGTACCCCAGGCTGGGGCTACACCTTC
15	.	.	TRBV4-2	TRBJ1-1	CASSHNGVMNTEAFF	TGTGCCAGCAGCCATAACGGGGTCATGAACACTGAAGCTTTCTTT
16	.	TRBD1	TRBV5-6	TRBJ2-3	CASSFDRGYNLYTQYF	TGTGCCAGCAGCTTCGACAGGGGGTACAATTTGTATACGCAGTATTTT
14	.	TRBD1	TRBV10-3	TRBJ1-2	CAISGTGVGDGYTF	TGTGCCATCAGTGGGACAGGGGTCGGGGATGGCTACACCTTC
12	.	.	TRBV2	TRBJ2-5	CASSFGEETQYF	TGTGCCAGCAGTTTCGGCGAAGAGACCCAGTACTTC
15	.	.	TRBV7-9	TRBJ1-4	CASSSTQGFKEKLFF	TGTGCCAGCAGCTCAACCCAGGGTTTTAAGGAAAAACTGTTTTTT
16	.	TRBD2	TRBV5-1	TRBJ2-3	CASSPAGLAGTDTQYF	TGCGCCAGCAGCCCAGCCGGACTAGCGGGAACAGATACGCAGTATTTT
15	.	.	TRBV28	TRBJ1-5	CASQAGVGYNQPQHF	TGTGCCAGCCAGGCCGGGGTAGGTTACAATCAGCCCCAGCATTTT
14	.	.	TRBV18	TRBJ2-2	CASSSPVNTGELFF	TGTGCCAGCTCATCCCCGGTGAACACCGGGGAGCTGTTTTTT
12	.	.	TRBV11-2	TRBJ1-1	CASAIDSHEAFF	TGTGCCAGCGCAATCGACTCCCATGAAGCTTTCTTT
14	.	TRBD1	TRBV7-2	TRBJ1-6	CASSLGDRDRPLHF	TGTGCCAGCAGCTTAGGGGACAGGGATAGACCCCTCCACTTT
15	.	TRBD2	TRBV5-1	TRBJ2-3	CASSPAGGLVDTQYF	TGCGCCAGCAGCCCAGCGGGGGGGCTAGTCGATACGCAGTATTTT
16	.	.	TRBV11-3	TRBJ2-1	CASSLSGGFSYNEQFF	TGTGCCAGCAGCTTATCTGGGGGGTTCTCCTACAATGAGCAGTTCTTC
14	.	.	TRBV25-1	TRBJ2-5	CASSEFGRRETQYF	TGTGCCAGCAGTGAATTTGGTCGGAGGGAGACCCAGTACTTC
13	.	TRBD1	TRBV10-3	TRBJ1-5	CAIRQGDGQPQHF	TGTGCCATCAGACAGGGGGACGGCCAGCCCCAGCATTTT
16	.	.	TRBV9	TRBJ1-4	CASSVATGGWGEKLFF	TGTGCCAGCAGCGTAGCTACCGGGGGATGGGGTGAAAAACTGTTTTTT
13	.	.	TRBV5-1	TRBJ1-1	CASSLEVYTEAFF	TGCGCCAGCAGCTTGGAGGTGTACACTGAAGCTTTCTTT
14	.	TRBD1	TRBV5-1	TRBJ1-2	CASSLTGGDVGYTF	TGCGCCAGCAGCTTGACAGGGGGAGACGTTGGCTACACCTTC
14	.	TRBD1	TRBV4-1	TRBJ2-5	CASSHTGVEETQYF	TGCGCCAGCAGCCACACAGGGGTTGAAGAGACCCAGTACTTC
12	once	.	TRBV18	TRBJ2-3	CASSPRTDTQYF	TGTGCCAGCTCACCACGCACAGATACGCAGTATTTT
13	.	.	TRBV7-6	TRBJ2-3	CASSAQVGDTQYF	TGTGCCAGCAGCGCCCAAGTCGGAGATACGCAGTATTTT
13	.	.	TRBV6-5	TRBJ1-1	CASSSPRNTEAFF	TGTGCCAGCAGTTCCCCTCGTAACACTGAAGCTTTCTTT
13	once	.	TRBV18	TRBJ2-7	CASSPSGVGEQYF	TGTGCCAGCTCACCCAGTGGCGTCGGGGAGCAGTACTTC
15	once	.	TRBV9	TRBJ2-3	CASSARGQGTDTQYF	TGTGCCAGCAGCGCCAGAGGGCAGGGCACAGATACGCAGTATTTT
15	.	TRBD1	TRBV7-9	TRBJ2-7	CASSQPGTAHYEQYF	TGTGCCAGCAGCCAGCCCGGGACAGCTCACTACGAGCAGTACTTC
16	.	.	TRBV6-5	TRBJ1-3	CASSYSLRFGGNTIYF	TGTGCCAGCAGTTACTCGCTTAGGTTCGGAGGAAACACCATATATTTT
13	.	.	TRBV19	TRBJ2-7	CASSPSRDVEQYF	TGTGCCAGTAGCCCGAGTCGGGACGTAGAGCAGTACTTC
14	.	.	TRBV5-1	TRBJ2-5	CASSSREYQETQYF	TGCGCCAGCAGCTCAAGGGAGTACCAAGAGACCCAGTACTTC
13	.	.	TRBV5-1	TRBJ2-1	CASSLDALNEQFF	TGCGCCAGCAGCTTGGACGCCCTCAATGAGCAGTTCTTC
13	.	.	TRBV14	TRBJ2-7	CASSTHSSYEQYF	TGTGCCAGCAGCACCCACTCCAGCTACGAGCAGTACTTC
16	.	.	TRBV5-4	TRBJ2-1	CASSSQGAQSYNEQFF	TGTGCCAGCAGCTCTCAAGGGGCTCAATCCTACAATGAGCAGTTCTTC
13	.	.	TRBV28	TRBJ2-3	CASSLTKAGTQYF	TGTGCCAGCAGCCTTACCAAGGCAGGTACGCAGTATTTT
15	once	.	TRBV4-2	TRBJ2-7	CASSQAGTYSYEQYF	TGTGCCAGCAGCCAGGCCGGGACTTACTCCTACGAGCAGTACTTC
13	.	.	TRBV6-5	TRBJ2-1	CASSYLIRNEQFF	TGTGCCAGCAGTTACCTTATACGCAATGAGCAGTTCTTC
13	.	.	TRBV6-5	TRBJ1-5	CASREQYNQPQHF	TGTGCCAGCCGGGAACAGTACAATCAGCCCCAGCATTTT
14	.	.	TRBV2	TRBJ1-2	CASSVLSGEYGYTF	TGTGCCAGCAGTGTTTTAAGCGGGGAGTATGGCTACACCTTC
13	.	.	TRBV29-1	TRBJ1-1	CSVKGSAYTEAFF	TGCAGCGTTAAGGGGTCAGCGTACACTGAAGCTTTCTTT
15	.	.	TRBV4-3	TRBJ1-4	CASSQVAGFNEKLFF	TGCGCCAGCAGCCAAGTCGCTGGGTTTAATGAAAAACTGTTTTTT
12	.	.	TRBV19	TRBJ1-2	CASRQSNYGYTF	TGTGCCAGCCGACAGTCTAACTATGGCTACACCTTC
13	.	.	TRBV2	TRBJ2-5	CAGLPGPQETQYF	TGTGCCGGATTACCGGGACCACAAGAGACCCAGTACTTC
13	.	.	TRBV9	TRBJ1-2	CASSEGGSDGYTF	TGTGCCAGCAGCGAGGGGGGATCTGACGGCTACACCTTC